This is a list of T cell receptor beta chains from one sample in a study of blood T cell repertoires in COVID-19. Clones were read by immunoSEQ multiplex PCR, and TCRdb kept only the in-frame ones, dropping some. Of 200,000 to 250,000 clones in the sample, 65% to 90% were seen once. Sequencing was done on a sample of peripheral blood. These receptors all stem from a woman aged 45-59 years with acute or convalescent COVID-19. CDR3s include the opening cysteine and the closing phenylalanine or tryptophan.

V gene,CDR3 protein
TRBV18,CASSPPGGGPDNEQFF
TRBV7-9,CASSLSGGYSGELFF
TRBV11-2,CASRSGSYNEQFF
TRBV30,CAWSVGGRNTIYF
TRBV15,CATSRDGYSYYGYTF
TRBV30,CAWSGGQPNEKLFF
TRBV20-1,CSPGQNYEQYF
TRBV7-9,CASSLGPRGAKNIQYF
TRBV7-3,CASSLRVIGTGGSGELFF
TRBV12-1,CASSFACGGGTDTQYF
TRBV20-1,CSAGVDAFF
TRBV11-2,CASRSGTGMMYTEAFF
TRBV14,CASSQDGALDTQYF
TRBV6-4,CASRMTGISGELFF
TRBV5-1,CASSLSGTGVVEQYF
TRBV28,CASSLTGGLSEKLFF
TRBV6-5,CASRTDNRYGYTF
TRBV28,CATAPTGDANIQYF
TRBV12-3/TRBV12-4,CASSFAGYQPQHF
TRBV11-2,CASSRGQVMNTEAFF
TRBV19,CASSPTGQGALQPQHF
TRBV7-3,CASSLNQGGTEAFF
TRBV28,CASQVRDKTYEQYF